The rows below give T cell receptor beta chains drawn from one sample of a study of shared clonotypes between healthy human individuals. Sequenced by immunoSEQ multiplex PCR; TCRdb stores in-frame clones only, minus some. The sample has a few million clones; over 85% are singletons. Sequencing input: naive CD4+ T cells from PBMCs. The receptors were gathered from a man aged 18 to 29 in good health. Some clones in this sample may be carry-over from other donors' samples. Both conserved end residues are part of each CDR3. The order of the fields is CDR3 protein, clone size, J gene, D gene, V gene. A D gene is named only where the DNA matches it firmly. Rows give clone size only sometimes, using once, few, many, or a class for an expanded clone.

CDR3: CASSWTPTTDTQYF; size: once; J: TRBJ2-3; D: .; V: TRBV5-1
CDR3: CASSLGTEAFF; size: few; J: TRBJ1-1; D: .; V: TRBV5-1
CDR3: CASSFRGTSDYNEQFF; size: .; J: TRBJ2-1; D: TRBD2; V: TRBV7-2
CDR3: CASSLTSGRAGLLEQYF; size: .; J: TRBJ2-7; D: TRBD2; V: TRBV5-1
CDR3: CASSGQSATNEKLFF; size: .; J: TRBJ1-4; D: .; V: TRBV5-8
CDR3: CASSPPPGTAEQFF; size: once; J: TRBJ2-1; D: .; V: TRBV18
CDR3: CASSRGSNRQTTQETQYF; size: once; J: TRBJ2-5; D: .; V: TRBV5-4
CDR3: CASSKQGWGYTF; size: .; J: TRBJ1-2; D: TRBD1; V: TRBV9
CDR3: CASSLGGGLNQPQHF; size: .; J: TRBJ1-5; D: TRBD1; V: TRBV27
CDR3: CASSPRDASYGYTF; size: .; J: TRBJ1-2; D: .; V: TRBV18
CDR3: CASSWTGGFSWAYEQYF; size: once; J: TRBJ2-7; D: .; V: TRBV27
CDR3: CASSYRLAGVSEQFF; size: once; J: TRBJ2-1; D: TRBD2; V: TRBV6-6
CDR3: CASSLFSGGGNQPQHF; size: .; J: TRBJ1-5; D: .; V: TRBV28
CDR3: CASSSGGAVSYNEQFF; size: .; J: TRBJ2-1; D: .; V: TRBV5-1
CDR3: CASGLEGGHEQFF; size: .; J: TRBJ2-1; D: .; V: TRBV2
CDR3: CASSSSSGSPNEQFF; size: once; J: TRBJ2-1; D: TRBD2; V: TRBV6-5
CDR3: CASSPLPSGEKLFF; size: .; J: TRBJ1-4; D: .; V: TRBV9